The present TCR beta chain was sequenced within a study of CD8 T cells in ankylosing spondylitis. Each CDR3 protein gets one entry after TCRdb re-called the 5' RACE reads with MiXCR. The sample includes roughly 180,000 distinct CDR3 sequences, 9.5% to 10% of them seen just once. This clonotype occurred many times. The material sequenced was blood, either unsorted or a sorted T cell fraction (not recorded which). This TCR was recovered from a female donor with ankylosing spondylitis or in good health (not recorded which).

CDR3 sequence: CASSLAGTTTEAFF. The CDR3 DNA reads as TGTGCCAGCAGCTTAGCAGGGACGACCACTGAAGCTTTCTTT. The V and J genes are TRBV7-9 and TRBJ1-1; D may be TRBD1 (5 bases). The CDR3 extends over 14 amino acids. V lost 0 bases and J 4 bases, leaving 9 bases between the germline ends. Germline CDR1 SEHNR, CDR2 FQNEAQ (reference sequence).